These T cell receptor beta chains were read from a single sample in a study of ipilimumab plus nivolumab after autologous stem cell transplantation. The assay was immunoSEQ multiplex PCR, and TCRdb's table has in-frame clones only and misses some. The data show 35,000 to 50,000 clones, 88% seen once. The specimen was PBMCs, collected in a trial of ipilimumab plus nivolumab as post-transplant consolidation. Receptors originate from a male donor with multiple myeloma. The CDR3 runs from the conserved cysteine through the conserved F or W. The D gene is left open where the match is weak.

j_call d_call v_call cdr3_nt cdr3_aa
TRBJ1-3 - TRBV7-2 TGTGCCAGCAGCGTTATACTACAGGGAAACACCATATATTTT CASSVILQGNTIYF
TRBJ1-1 - TRBV18 TGTGCCAGCTCACCATTACAGGAATCGGGAAACACTGAAGCTTTCTTT CASSPLQESGNTEAFF
TRBJ2-2 - TRBV7-9 TGTGCCAGCAGCACCCCACAATGGGCCGGGGAGCTGTTTTTT CASSTPQWAGELFF
TRBJ1-4 - TRBV4-2 TGTGCCAGCAGCCAAGGAGGGCGGGCTAATGAAAAACTGTTTTTT CASSQGGRANEKLFF
TRBJ1-3 - TRBV28 TGTGCCAGCAGTCTTAAGAACCGGGCCCCAAACAGAAACACCATATATTTT CASSLKNRAPNRNTIYF
TRBJ1-4 TRBD1 TRBV6-1 TGTGCCAGCAGTTCTGGACAGGCTCATAATGAAAAACTGTTTTTT CASSSGQAHNEKLFF
TRBJ1-2 - TRBV5-5 TGTGCCAGCAGCTCGAGGACTAACTATGGCTACACCTTC CASSSRTNYGYTF
TRBJ2-2 - TRBV7-9 TGTGCCAGCAGCCCCTCAGCAGCCAACACCGGGGAGCTGTTTTTT CASSPSAANTGELFF
TRBJ1-1 - TRBV5-1 TGCGCCAGCAGCTTTGGCCGCGGCGAAGCTTTCTTT CASSFGRGEAFF
TRBJ1-1 TRBD1 TRBV7-2 TGTGCCAGCAGCCCAAGGGGGCCTACTATGAACACTGAAGCTTTCTTT CASSPRGPTMNTEAFF
TRBJ2-3 - TRBV6-5 TGTGCCAGCAGGCAGGGCGATACGCAGTATTTT CASRQGDTQYF
TRBJ2-1 - TRBV11-3 TGTGCCAGCAGCTTGGGACACGGGTACAATGAGCAGTTCTTC CASSLGHGYNEQFF
TRBJ1-5 - TRBV19 TGTGCCAGTATGAGAGGGTCAAGCAATCAGCCCCAGCATTTT CASMRGSSNQPQHF
TRBJ1-2 TRBD1 TRBV9 TGTGCCAGCAGCGTAAGGGGGACAGGGGGCGTACATGGCTACACCTTC CASSVRGTGGVHGYTF
TRBJ2-7 TRBD2 TRBV5-1 TGCGCCAGCAGCCCGCATCCTAGCGGGAAAATTAGCTCCTACGAGCAGTACTTC CASSPHPSGKISSYEQYF
TRBJ1-3 TRBD1 TRBV11-2 TGTGCCAGCAGCTTAAGGATGCAGGACAGGGGGCACGGAAACACCATATATTTT CASSLRMQDRGHGNTIYF
TRBJ1-5 - TRBV6-5 TGTGCCAGCAGTTACAGGGGTCGTGAGGCCCAGCATTTT CASSYRGREAQHF
TRBJ2-3 - TRBV9 TGTGCCAGCAGCGGAGGATCCCATTTCGATACGCAGTATTTT CASSGGSHFDTQYF
TRBJ1-1 - TRBV28 TGTGCCAGCAGAGGGACACCCGGGAACACTGAAGCTTTCTTT CASRGTPGNTEAFF
TRBJ2-7 - TRBV5-6 TGTGCCAGCAGCTTGAGAGACAGTGGGCAGTACTTC CASSLRDSGQYF
TRBJ2-5 TRBD2 TRBV19 TGTGCCAGTAGTCCGCGGGGGGGGGTTCAAGAGACCCAGTACTTC CASSPRGGVQETQYF
TRBJ2-7 - TRBV15 TGTGCCACCAGCAGAGGGGCCTACGAGCAGTACTTC CATSRGAYEQYF
TRBJ2-5 TRBD1 TRBV5-4 TGTGCCAGCAGCACGGACAGGGTAGGGACCCAGTACTTC CASSTDRVGTQYF
TRBJ1-4 - TRBV10-3 TGTGCCATCAGTGAATGGCAGGGTAATGAAAAACTGTTTTTT CAISEWQGNEKLFF
TRBJ1-2 TRBD1 TRBV28 TGTGCCACCATCACCGGGACAGGCGTCTATGGCTACACCTTC CATITGTGVYGYTF
TRBJ2-5 TRBD1 TRBV5-1 TGCGCCAGCAGCTCCTCAGGGGGCTTCCAAGAGACCCAGTACTTC CASSSSGGFQETQYF
TRBJ1-1 - TRBV28 TGTGCCAGCAGCCCGCCCCCGGGGGCTTTCTTT CASSPPPGAFF
TRBJ2-7 - TRBV11-2 TGTGCCAGCAGCTTATCCCCGCTATCCTACGAGCAGTACTTC CASSLSPLSYEQYF
TRBJ2-5 - TRBV19 TGTGCCAGTAGTATAGAGGCAGGGGTTAAGACCCAGTACTTC CASSIEAGVKTQYF